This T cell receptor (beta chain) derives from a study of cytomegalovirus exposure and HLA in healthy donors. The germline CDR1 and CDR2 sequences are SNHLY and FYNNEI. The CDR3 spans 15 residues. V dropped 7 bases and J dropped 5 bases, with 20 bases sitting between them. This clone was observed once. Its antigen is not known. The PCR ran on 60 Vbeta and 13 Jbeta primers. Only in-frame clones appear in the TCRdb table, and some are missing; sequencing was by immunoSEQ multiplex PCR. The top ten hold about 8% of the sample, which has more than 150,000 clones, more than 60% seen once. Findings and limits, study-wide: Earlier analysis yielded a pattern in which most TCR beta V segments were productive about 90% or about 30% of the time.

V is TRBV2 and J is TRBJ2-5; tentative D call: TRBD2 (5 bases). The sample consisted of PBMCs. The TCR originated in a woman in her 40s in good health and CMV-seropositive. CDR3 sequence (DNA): TGTGCCAGCAAAGGTGAAGAGGGCTGGCGGGAGACCCAGTACTTC. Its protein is CASKGEEGWRETQYF. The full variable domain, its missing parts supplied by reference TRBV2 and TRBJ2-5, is EPEVTQTPSHQVTQMGQEVILRCVPISNHLYFYWYRQILGQKVEFLVSFYNNEISEKSEIFDDQFSVERPDGSNFTLKIRSTKLEDSAMYFCASKGEEGWRETQYFGPGTRLLVL.